This TCR beta chain was sequenced for a study of cytomegalovirus exposure and HLA in healthy donors. The PCR ran on 60 Vbeta and 13 Jbeta primers. TCRdb's table, derived via immunoSEQ multiplex PCR, lists solely in-frame clones and lacks some. The sample holds about 59,000 clones, about 80% seen once. Findings and limits, study-wide: Clonal expansion was found to be greater in HLA-associated TCR beta chains than in equally common others in a later analysis. Investigators reported 150 to 200 TCR beta chains as tied to cytomegalovirus. Earlier analysis yielded a pattern in which most TCR beta V segments were productive about 90% or about 30% of the time. Later analysis showed most CMV-associated TCR beta chains appearing HLA-restricted.

As concerns this clone: Its antigen is undetermined.

Trimming left V 0 bases short and J 8 bases short, with 16 bases between. The CDR3 contains 15 residues. CDR1 MNHEY and CDR2 SMNVEV come from the germline V gene (reference sequence). The chain employs TRBV27 and TRBJ1-2, with D unresolved. The sequenced sample was PBMCs. The TCR originated in a woman in her thirties or forties in good health and CMV-seronegative. The CDR3 DNA follows: TGTGCCAGCAGTTTATCAGCGAGACGTTTGGCGGGCTACACCTTC. This codes for CASSLSARRLAGYTF.